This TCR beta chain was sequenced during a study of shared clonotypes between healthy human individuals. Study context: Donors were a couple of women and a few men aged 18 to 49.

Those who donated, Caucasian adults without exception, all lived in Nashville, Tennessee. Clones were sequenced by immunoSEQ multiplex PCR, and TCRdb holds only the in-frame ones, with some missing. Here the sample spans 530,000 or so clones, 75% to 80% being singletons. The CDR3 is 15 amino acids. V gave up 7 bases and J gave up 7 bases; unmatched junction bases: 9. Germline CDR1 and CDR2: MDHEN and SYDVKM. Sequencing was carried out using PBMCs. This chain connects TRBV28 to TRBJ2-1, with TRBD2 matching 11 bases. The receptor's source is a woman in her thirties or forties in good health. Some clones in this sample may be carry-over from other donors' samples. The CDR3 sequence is CASTPGLAALNEQFF. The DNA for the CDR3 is TGTGCCAGCACCCCGGGACTAGCGGCCCTTAATGAGCAGTTCTTC.